This T cell receptor beta chain was captured by sequencing in a study of OX40 agonist ivuxolimab in advanced cancers. Profiled with immunoSEQ multiplex PCR; TCRdb holds only in-frame clones, not every one. The sample has about 100,000 clones, approximately 91% seen once. Specimen: CD4+ or CD8+ T cells sorted from blood, collected in a trial of the OX40 agonist ivuxolimab. The source of this sequence is an adult with an advanced solid tumor such as melanoma, head and neck, liver or kidney cancer.

CDR3 in amino acids: CASRNNPSGTAYEQYF. The CDR3 nucleotides read TGCGCCAGCAGGAACAACCCTAGCGGGACGGCTTACGAGCAGTACTTC. This sequence joins TRBV4-1 and TRBJ2-7; TRBD2 aligns across 9 bases. V lost 6 bases and J lost 4; bases outside the gene matches: 13. Germline CDR1 is MGHRA and CDR2 is YSYEKL. This CDR3 region has 16 residues.